A selection of T cell receptor beta chains follows, all from one sample in a study of blood T cell repertoires in COVID-19. Measured with immunoSEQ multiplex PCR; TCRdb has only the in-frame clones, and not every one. The table lists roughly 250,000 clones, approximately 83% of them singletons. Sample: peripheral blood. The receptors were gathered from a person between 70 and 80 years old with COVID-19, enrolled during active disease. CDR3s include the opening cysteine and the closing phenylalanine or tryptophan. D genes are given only for firm matches. Size values are once, few and many counts, or a class for expanded clones, and some rows have none.

D gene	V gene	clone size	J gene	CDR3 protein	CDR3 DNA
-	TRBV6-6	-	TRBJ1-1	CASREIGTEAFF	TGTGCCAGCAGGGAAATCGGGACTGAAGCTTTCTTT
-	TRBV11-2	-	TRBJ2-7	CASSPLAGGHEQYF	TGTGCCAGCAGCCCCCTCGCGGGTGGGCACGAGCAGTACTTC
-	TRBV27	-	TRBJ1-5	CASSSSGPYWPQHF	TGTGCCAGCAGTTCCTCAGGGCCTTATTGGCCCCAGCATTTT
-	TRBV9	-	TRBJ2-1	CASSVARESYNEQFF	TGTGCCAGCAGCGTAGCTCGGGAGTCCTACAATGAGCAGTTCTTC
TRBD1	TRBV5-4	-	TRBJ2-5	CASSPSTGPETQYF	TGTGCCAGCAGCCCGTCGACAGGGCCGGAGACCCAGTACTTC
TRBD2	TRBV28	-	TRBJ2-1	CASIQAGGYNEQFF	TGTGCCAGCATCCAGGCGGGAGGGTACAATGAGCAGTTCTTC
-	TRBV6-4	-	TRBJ1-2	CASARGSTNGYTF	TGTGCCAGCGCGCGGGGATCCACAAATGGCTACACCTTC
-	TRBV29-1	-	TRBJ2-1	CSAHRDRPNEQFF	TGCAGCGCGCATCGCGACAGGCCAAATGAGCAGTTCTTC
TRBD2	TRBV10-3	-	TRBJ2-7	CAIRGTSQDYEQYF	TGTGCCATCAGGGGGACTAGCCAAGACTACGAGCAGTACTTC
TRBD1	TRBV6-2/TRBV6-3	-	TRBJ1-2	CASSYTKDRLGYTF	TGTGCCAGCAGTTACACAAAGGACAGGTTGGGCTACACCTTC
-	TRBV19	-	TRBJ2-1	CASSIRTAKFYNEQFF	TGTGCCAGTAGTATAAGGACAGCTAAGTTCTACAATGAGCAGTTCTTC
TRBD2	TRBV15	-	TRBJ2-1	CATSPGGRGGRNEQFF	TGTGCCACCAGCCCTGGGGGGCGGGGGGGCAGGAATGAGCAGTTCTTC
TRBD2	TRBV11-2	-	TRBJ2-1	CASSLGGTSSYNEQFF	TGTGCCAGCAGCTTAGGTGGGACTAGCTCCTACAATGAGCAGTTCTTC
TRBD1	TRBV7-2	-	TRBJ1-4	CASSLPGGHEKLFF	TGTGCCAGCAGCCTGCCAGGGGGTCATGAAAAACTGTTTTTT
TRBD1	TRBV9	-	TRBJ2-5	CASSVVGTVGTQYF	TGTGCCAGCAGCGTAGTTGGGACAGTTGGGACCCAGTACTTC
-	TRBV15	-	TRBJ2-5	CATKLGGAVQETQYF	TGTGCCACCAAACTAGGGGGGGCGGTGCAAGAGACCCAGTACTTC
TRBD1	TRBV15	once	TRBJ1-4	CATSRDRANEKLFF	TGTGCCACCAGCAGGGACAGGGCGAATGAAAAACTGTTTTTT
-	TRBV7-9	-	TRBJ1-1	CASSLGAGVNTEAFF	TGTGCCAGCAGCTTAGGGGCAGGTGTGAACACTGAAGCTTTCTTT
TRBD1	TRBV6-2/TRBV6-3	-	TRBJ2-6	CASSYLRRGLRSGANVLTF	TGTGCCAGCAGTTACTTAAGAAGGGGGCTAAGGTCTGGGGCCAACGTCCTGACTTTC
TRBD2	TRBV5-4	-	TRBJ2-7	CASSTSGKYEQYF	TGTGCCAGCAGCACTAGCGGGAAGTACGAGCAGTACTTC
TRBD2	TRBV19	-	TRBJ2-7	CARRTSGDYEQYF	TGTGCCAGAAGGACTAGCGGGGACTACGAGCAGTACTTC
TRBD1	TRBV6-2/TRBV6-3	-	TRBJ1-5	CASSYIGGLAQPQHF	TGTGCCAGCAGTTACATAGGGGGCCTAGCTCAGCCCCAGCATTTT
-	TRBV19	-	TRBJ1-1	CASSIPGRGNTEAFF	TGTGCCAGCTCAATTCCAGGGAGGGGGAACACTGAAGCTTTCTTT
-	TRBV3-1/TRBV3-2	-	TRBJ1-5	CASSSQGGDQPQHF	TGTGCCAGCAGTTCACAAGGGGGAGATCAGCCCCAGCATTTT